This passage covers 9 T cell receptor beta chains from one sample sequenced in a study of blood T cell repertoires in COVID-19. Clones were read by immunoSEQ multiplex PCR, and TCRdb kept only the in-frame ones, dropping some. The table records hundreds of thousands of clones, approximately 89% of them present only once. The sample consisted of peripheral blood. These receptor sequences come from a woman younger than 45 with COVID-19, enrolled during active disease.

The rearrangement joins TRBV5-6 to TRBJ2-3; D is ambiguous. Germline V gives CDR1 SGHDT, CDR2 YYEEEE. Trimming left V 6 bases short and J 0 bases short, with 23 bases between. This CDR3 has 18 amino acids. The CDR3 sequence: CASTPFNGFGTSTDTQYF. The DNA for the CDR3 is TGTGCCAGCACCCCCTTTAACGGGTTCGGCACTAGCACAGATACGCAGTATTTT.

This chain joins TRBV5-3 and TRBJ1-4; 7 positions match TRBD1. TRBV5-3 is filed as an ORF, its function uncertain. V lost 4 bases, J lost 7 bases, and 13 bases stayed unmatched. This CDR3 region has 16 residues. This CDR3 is CARSVCQGEIIEKLFF. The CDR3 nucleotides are TGTGCCAGAAGCGTATGCCAGGGGGAAATTATTGAAAAACTGTTTTTT.

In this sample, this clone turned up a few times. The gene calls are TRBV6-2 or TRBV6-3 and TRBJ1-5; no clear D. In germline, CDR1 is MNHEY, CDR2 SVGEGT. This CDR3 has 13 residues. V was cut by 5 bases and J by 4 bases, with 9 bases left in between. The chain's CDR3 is CASSARGNQPQHF. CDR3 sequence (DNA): TGTGCCAGCAGTGCACGGGGAAATCAGCCCCAGCATTTT.

The CDR3 nucleotides are TGTGCCAGCAGTCTAGACACCGGGGAGCTGTTTTTT. Translating gives CASSLDTGELFF. The rearrangement links TRBV6-2 or TRBV6-3 to TRBJ2-2, with no clear D. Germline values: CDR1 MNHEY, CDR2 SVGEGT. Trimming left V 5 bases short and J 3 bases short, with 4 bases between. The CDR3 is 12 amino acids.

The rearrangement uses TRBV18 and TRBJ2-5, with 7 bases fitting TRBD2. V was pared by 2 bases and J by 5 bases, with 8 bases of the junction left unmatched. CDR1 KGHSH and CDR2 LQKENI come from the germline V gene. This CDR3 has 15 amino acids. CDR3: CASSPDGGSAETQYF. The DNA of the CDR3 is TGTGCCAGCTCACCAGACGGGGGGTCAGCGGAGACCCAGTACTTC.

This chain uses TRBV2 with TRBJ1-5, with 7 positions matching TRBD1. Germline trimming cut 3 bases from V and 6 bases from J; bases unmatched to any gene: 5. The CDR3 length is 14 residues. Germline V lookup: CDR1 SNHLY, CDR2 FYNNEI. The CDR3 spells CASSESDRVQPQHF. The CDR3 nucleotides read TGTGCCAGCAGTGAGTCCGACAGGGTTCAGCCCCAGCATTTT.

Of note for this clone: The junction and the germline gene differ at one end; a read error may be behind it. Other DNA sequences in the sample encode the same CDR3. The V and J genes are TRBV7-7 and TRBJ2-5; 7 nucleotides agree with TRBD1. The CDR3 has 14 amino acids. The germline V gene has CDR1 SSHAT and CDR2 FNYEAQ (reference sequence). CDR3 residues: CASSLAGGQETQYF. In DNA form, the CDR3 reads TGTGCTAGCAGCTTAGCAGGGGGACAAGAGACCCAGTACTTC.

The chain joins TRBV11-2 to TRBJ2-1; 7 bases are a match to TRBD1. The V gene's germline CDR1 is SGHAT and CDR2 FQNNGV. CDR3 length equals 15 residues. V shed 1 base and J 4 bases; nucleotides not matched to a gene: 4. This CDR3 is CASSLGDRHYNEQFF. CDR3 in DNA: TGTGCCAGCAGCTTAGGGGACAGACATTACAATGAGCAGTTCTTC. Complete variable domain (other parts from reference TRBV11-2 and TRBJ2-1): EAGVAQSPRYKIIEKRQSVAFWCNPISGHATLYWYQQILGQGPKLLIQFQNNGVVDDSQLPKDRFSAERLKGVDSTLKIQPAKLEDSAVYLCASSLGDRHYNEQFFGPGTRLTVL.

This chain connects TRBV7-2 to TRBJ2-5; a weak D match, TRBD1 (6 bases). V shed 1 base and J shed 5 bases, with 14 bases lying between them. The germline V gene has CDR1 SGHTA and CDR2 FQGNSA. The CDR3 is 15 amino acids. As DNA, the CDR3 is TGTGCCAGCAGCTTAGAGGGGGTCCGGGTCGAGACCCAGTACTTC. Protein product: CASSLEGVRVETQYF.